A selection of T cell receptor beta chains follows, all from one sample in a study of glioma-infiltrating T cells after dendritic cell vaccination. The protocol was immunoSEQ multiplex PCR, while the TCRdb copy is restricted to in-frame clones and leaves out a portion. The profile shows 30,000 to 40,000 clones, around 80% of them singletons. The sequences come from blood, collected before dendritic cell vaccination. These receptor sequences come from a human donor with glioblastoma. The CDR3 runs from the conserved cysteine through the conserved F or W. Each record gives: clone size, V gene, D gene, J gene, CDR3 protein, CDR3 DNA. A D gene is named only where the DNA matches it firmly. The size entry is marked missing in some rows and otherwise reads once, few, many or a size class.

abundance: -
v_gene: TRBV30
d_gene: TRBD1
j_gene: TRBJ1-2
CDR3aa: CAWSPPDRRNYGYTF
CDR3nt: TGTGCCTGGAGCCCTCCGGACAGGAGAAACTATGGCTACACCTTC

abundance: -
v_gene: TRBV6-1
d_gene: -
j_gene: TRBJ1-2
CDR3aa: CASSVRAGQANYGYTF
CDR3nt: TGTGCCAGCAGTGTGCGGGCTGGGCAGGCCAACTATGGCTACACCTTC

abundance: -
v_gene: TRBV13
d_gene: TRBD1
j_gene: TRBJ2-7
CDR3aa: CASSRTGPLYEQYF
CDR3nt: TGTGCCAGCAGCCGGACAGGCCCCCTCTACGAGCAGTACTTC

abundance: -
v_gene: TRBV11-2
d_gene: TRBD2
j_gene: TRBJ2-5
CDR3aa: CASSFSGGGQETQYF
CDR3nt: TGTGCCAGCAGCTTTAGCGGGGGGGGCCAAGAGACCCAGTACTTC

abundance: -
v_gene: TRBV30
d_gene: -
j_gene: TRBJ2-6
CDR3aa: CAWNGGSSGANVLTF
CDR3nt: TGTGCCTGGAACGGGGGAAGCTCTGGGGCCAACGTCCTGACTTTC

abundance: few
v_gene: TRBV6-1
d_gene: -
j_gene: TRBJ1-2
CDR3aa: CASSRNSGGYTF
CDR3nt: TGTGCCAGCAGCCGCAACTCAGGCGGCTACACCTTC

abundance: -
v_gene: TRBV7-3
d_gene: TRBD2
j_gene: TRBJ2-1
CDR3aa: CASSSSLSGGHNEQFF
CDR3nt: TGTGCCAGCAGCTCCTCCCTTAGCGGGGGGCACAATGAGCAGTTCTTC

abundance: -
v_gene: TRBV21-1
d_gene: -
j_gene: TRBJ2-7
CDR3aa: CASSNTSENPYEQYF
CDR3nt: TGTGCCAGCAGCAATACTAGCGAGAACCCCTACGAGCAGTACTTC

abundance: few
v_gene: TRBV19
d_gene: TRBD2
j_gene: TRBJ2-1
CDR3aa: CASRWAGANNEQFF
CDR3nt: TGTGCCAGTAGATGGGCGGGAGCTAACAATGAGCAGTTCTTC

abundance: -
v_gene: TRBV5-8
d_gene: -
j_gene: TRBJ2-1
CDR3aa: CASSPGMRGSEQFF
CDR3nt: TGTGCCAGCAGCCCGGGGATGCGGGGAAGTGAGCAGTTCTTC

abundance: -
v_gene: TRBV28
d_gene: -
j_gene: TRBJ2-5
CDR3aa: CASSTSYRVRETQYF
CDR3nt: TGTGCCAGCAGTACTTCATACAGGGTTCGCGAGACCCAGTACTTC

abundance: -
v_gene: TRBV19
d_gene: TRBD2
j_gene: TRBJ2-7
CDR3aa: CASSIQTTTRLALGEQYF
CDR3nt: TGTGCCAGTAGTATCCAGACCACTACTCGACTAGCTCTCGGCGAGCAGTACTTC

abundance: -
v_gene: TRBV18
d_gene: TRBD1
j_gene: TRBJ2-3
CDR3aa: CASSRDRGHGDTQYF
CDR3nt: TGTGCCAGCTCACGGGACAGGGGGCACGGGGATACGCAGTATTTT

abundance: -
v_gene: TRBV30
d_gene: TRBD1
j_gene: TRBJ1-3
CDR3aa: CAWSLDRFSGNTIYF
CDR3nt: TGTGCCTGGAGTTTGGACAGGTTCTCTGGAAACACCATATATTTT